This entry features one TCR beta chain sequence. These data come from a study of blood T cell repertoires in COVID-19. Source study methods: Reference gene primer amplification gave estimated nucleated cell counts. The table came from immunoSEQ multiplex PCR; TCRdb's copy has only in-frame clones and leaves some out. V and J calls and clone size are those listed in that table; D and trimming were worked out from the DNA. The sample contains 150,000 to 200,000 clones, around 81% of which appear only once. This study enrolled people aged 18 to 89 from around 26 US geographic areas. Recovered status applied to Cohort 3 donors who had two consecutive negative PCRs. It also applied to those with clearance or with symptom resolution. Germline V gene data show CDR1 as MNHEY and CDR2 as SMNVEV (reference sequence). The CDR3 sequence is 15 residues long. Unmatched junction bases numbered 9, after V lost 5 bases and J lost 3 bases.

The sample was PBMCs or T cells enriched from blood (not recorded which). The TCR comes from a man aged 40-49 years who had recovered from COVID-19. J is TRBJ1-1 and V is TRBV27; 7 bases match TRBD1. This chain's CDR3 is CASSVWTGRDTEAFF. CDR3 coding DNA: TGTGCCAGCAGTGTATGGACAGGTAGGGACACTGAAGCTTTCTTT.